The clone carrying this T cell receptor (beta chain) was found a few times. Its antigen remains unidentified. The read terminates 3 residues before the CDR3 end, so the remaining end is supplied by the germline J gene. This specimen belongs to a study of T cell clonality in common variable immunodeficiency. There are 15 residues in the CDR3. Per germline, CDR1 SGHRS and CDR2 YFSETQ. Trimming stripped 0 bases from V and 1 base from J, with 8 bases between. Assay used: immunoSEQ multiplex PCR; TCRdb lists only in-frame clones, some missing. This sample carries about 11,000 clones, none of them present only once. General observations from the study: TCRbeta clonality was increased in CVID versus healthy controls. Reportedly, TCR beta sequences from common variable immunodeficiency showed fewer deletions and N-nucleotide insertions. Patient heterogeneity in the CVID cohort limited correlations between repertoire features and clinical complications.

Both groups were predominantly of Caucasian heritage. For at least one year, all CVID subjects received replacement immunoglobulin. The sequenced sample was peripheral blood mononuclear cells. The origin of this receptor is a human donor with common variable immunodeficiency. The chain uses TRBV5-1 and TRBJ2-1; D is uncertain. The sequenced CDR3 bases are TGCGCCAGCAGCTTGGAGACACCTTCCTACAATGAG. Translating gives CASSLETPSYNE. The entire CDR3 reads CASSLETPSYNEQFF.